This TCR beta chain is drawn from a study of blood T cell repertoires in COVID-19. The wider study: Sites across the United States, Italy and Spain contributed samples from acute and convalescent COVID-19. Sources were T cells, B-cell-depleted T cells, or PBMCs; the material itself was cDNA or gDNA.

Assay used: immunoSEQ multiplex PCR; TCRdb lists only in-frame clones, some missing. Of tens of thousands of clones in the sample, approximately 80% were seen once. There are 16 residues in the CDR3. Germline V CDR1 and CDR2: SGHAT, FQNNGV. V dropped 1 base and J dropped 3 bases, with 14 bases sitting between them. The table lists this clone with many counts. What was sequenced was peripheral blood. The TCR was taken from a man aged 25-45 years with COVID-19, enrolled during active disease. This chain uses TRBV11-2 with TRBJ2-3, with D unclear. DNA for the CDR3: TGTGCCAGCAGCTTAGGCGTCAGGATCCTGACAGATACGCAGTATTTT. Protein sequence: CASSLGVRILTDTQYF.